The clone carrying this T cell receptor (beta chain) was counted a single time. The data were obtained in a study of blood T cell repertoires in COVID-19. Across the study: Collection of acute and convalescent COVID-19 samples took place in the United States, Italy and Spain. T cells, B-cell-depleted T cells, or PBMCs provided the cDNA or gDNA that served as material.

Methods used by the authors: Cell counts per sample came from amplifying reference gene primers. Assay: immunoSEQ multiplex PCR; the TCRdb copy retains only in-frame clones and omits some. V and J calls and clone size are as listed in that table; D and trimming were resolved from the DNA. This table has some 250,000 clones, over 70% appearing once. The germline CDR1 and CDR2 sequences are WSHSY and SAAADI. Trimming took off 5 bases at V and 4 bases at J, with 14 bases between the two ends. The CDR3 has 14 amino acids. This TCR was recovered from a man in his forties or fifties with active or convalescent COVID-19. The specimen was peripheral blood. This chain connects TRBV10-2 to TRBJ1-1; D may be TRBD1 (5 bases). The CDR3 region has the DNA TGCGCCAGCAGTACGCCCCGGGGGAGCACTGAAGCTTTCTTT. This gives the protein CASSTPRGSTEAFF.